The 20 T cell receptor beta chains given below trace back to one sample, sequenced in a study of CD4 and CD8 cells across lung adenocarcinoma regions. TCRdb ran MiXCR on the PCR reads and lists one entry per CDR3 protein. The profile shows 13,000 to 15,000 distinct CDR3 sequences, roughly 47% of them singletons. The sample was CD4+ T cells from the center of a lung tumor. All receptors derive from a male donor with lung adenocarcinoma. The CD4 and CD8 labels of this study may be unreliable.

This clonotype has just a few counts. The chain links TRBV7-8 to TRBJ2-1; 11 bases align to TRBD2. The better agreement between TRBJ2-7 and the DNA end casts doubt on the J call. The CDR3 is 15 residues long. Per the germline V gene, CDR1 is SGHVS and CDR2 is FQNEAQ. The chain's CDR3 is CASSLSGTSGYEQYF. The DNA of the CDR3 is TGTGCCAGCAGCTTGTCCGGGACTAGCGGCTACGAGCAGTACTTC.

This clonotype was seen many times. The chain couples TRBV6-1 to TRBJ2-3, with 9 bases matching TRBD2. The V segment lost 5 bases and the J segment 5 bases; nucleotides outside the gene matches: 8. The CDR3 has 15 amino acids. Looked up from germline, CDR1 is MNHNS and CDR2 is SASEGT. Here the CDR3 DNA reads TGTGCCAGCAGTCCTGAAGGACTAGCGAGAGATACGCAGTATTTT. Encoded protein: CASSPEGLARDTQYF.

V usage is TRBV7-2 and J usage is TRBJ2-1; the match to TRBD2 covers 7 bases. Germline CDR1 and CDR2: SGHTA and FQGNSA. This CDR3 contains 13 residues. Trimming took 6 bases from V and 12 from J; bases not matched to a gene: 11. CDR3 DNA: TGTGCCAGCAGTCCAGTGGCTGGCGGGGGGCAGTTCTTC. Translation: CASSPVAGGGQFF.

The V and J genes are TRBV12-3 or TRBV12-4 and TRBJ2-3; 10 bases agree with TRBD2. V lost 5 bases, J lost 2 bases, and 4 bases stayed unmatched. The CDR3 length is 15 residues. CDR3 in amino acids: CASSLSGGFTDTQYF. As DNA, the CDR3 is TGTGCCAGCAGTCTTAGCGGGGGGTTCACAGATACGCAGTATTTT.

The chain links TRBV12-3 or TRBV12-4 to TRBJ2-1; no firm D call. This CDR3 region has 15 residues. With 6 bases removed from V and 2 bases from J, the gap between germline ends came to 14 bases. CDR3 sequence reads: CASSTVGKTYNEQFF. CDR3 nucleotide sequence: TGTGCCAGCAGCACAGTGGGCAAGACCTACAATGAGCAGTTCTTC.

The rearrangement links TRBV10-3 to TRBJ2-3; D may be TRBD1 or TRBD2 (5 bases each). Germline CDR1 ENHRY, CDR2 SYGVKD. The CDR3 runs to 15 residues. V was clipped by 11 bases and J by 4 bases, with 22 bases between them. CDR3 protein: CAGGIGGRGADTQYF. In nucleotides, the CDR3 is TGTGCCGGGGGTATTGGGGGACGGGGCGCAGATACGCAGTATTTT.

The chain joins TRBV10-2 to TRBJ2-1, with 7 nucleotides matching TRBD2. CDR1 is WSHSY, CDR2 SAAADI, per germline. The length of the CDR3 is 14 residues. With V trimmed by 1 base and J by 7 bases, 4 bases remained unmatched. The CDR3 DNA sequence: TGCGCCAGCAGTGAGTTAAGCGGGATAAATGAGCAGTTCTTC. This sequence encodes CASSELSGINEQFF.

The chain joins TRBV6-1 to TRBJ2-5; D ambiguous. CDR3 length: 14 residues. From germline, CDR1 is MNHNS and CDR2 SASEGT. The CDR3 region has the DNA TGTGCGGGCCTTCCGGGCGGTGACCAAGAGATTCAGTACTTC. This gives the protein CAGLPGGDQEIQYF.

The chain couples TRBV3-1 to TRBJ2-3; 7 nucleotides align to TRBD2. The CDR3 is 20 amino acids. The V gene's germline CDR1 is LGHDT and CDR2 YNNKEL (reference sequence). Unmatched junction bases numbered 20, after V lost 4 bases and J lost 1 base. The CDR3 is CASSLSLERGPRPGTDTQYF. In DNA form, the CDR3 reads TGTGCCAGCAGCCTTTCCCTAGAGCGGGGACCGCGGCCAGGCACAGATACGCAGTATTTT.

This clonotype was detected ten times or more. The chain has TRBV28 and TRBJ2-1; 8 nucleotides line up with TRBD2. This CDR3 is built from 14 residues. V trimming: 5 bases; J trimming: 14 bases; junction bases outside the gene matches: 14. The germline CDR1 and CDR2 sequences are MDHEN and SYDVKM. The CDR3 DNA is TGTGCCAGCAGTCGGGAGGGGATTAGCCTTCTTAAGTTCTTC. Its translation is CASSREGISLLKFF.

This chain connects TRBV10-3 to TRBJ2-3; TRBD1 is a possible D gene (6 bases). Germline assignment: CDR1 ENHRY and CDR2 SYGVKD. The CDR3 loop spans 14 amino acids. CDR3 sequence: CAGKGDRESDTQYF. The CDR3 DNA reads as TGTGCGGGGAAGGGGGACCGTGAGTCAGATACGCAGTATTTT.

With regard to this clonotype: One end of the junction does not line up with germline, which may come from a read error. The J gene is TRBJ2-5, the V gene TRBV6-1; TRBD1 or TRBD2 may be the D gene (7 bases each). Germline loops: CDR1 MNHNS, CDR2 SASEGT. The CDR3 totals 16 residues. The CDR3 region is CASTKGGGGFVETQLF. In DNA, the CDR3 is TGTGCCAGCACCAAGGGAGGGGGCGGGTTTGTGGAGACCCAGCTTTTC.

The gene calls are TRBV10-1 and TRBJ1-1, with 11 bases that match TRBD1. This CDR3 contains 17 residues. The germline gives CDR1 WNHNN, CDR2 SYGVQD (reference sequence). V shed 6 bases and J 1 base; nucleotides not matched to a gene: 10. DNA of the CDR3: TGCGCCAGCAGCAAGAAACGGACAGGGGGCTGGAACACTGAAGCTTTCTTT. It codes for CASSKKRTGGWNTEAFF.

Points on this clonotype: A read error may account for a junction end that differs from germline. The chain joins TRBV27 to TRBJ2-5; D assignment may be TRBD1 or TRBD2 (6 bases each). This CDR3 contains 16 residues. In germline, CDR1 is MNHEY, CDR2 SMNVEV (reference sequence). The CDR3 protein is CASGVVGGRDQETQYF. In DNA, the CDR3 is TGTGCCAGCGGGGTAGTCGGGGGCCGTGACCAAGAGACGCAGTACTTC.

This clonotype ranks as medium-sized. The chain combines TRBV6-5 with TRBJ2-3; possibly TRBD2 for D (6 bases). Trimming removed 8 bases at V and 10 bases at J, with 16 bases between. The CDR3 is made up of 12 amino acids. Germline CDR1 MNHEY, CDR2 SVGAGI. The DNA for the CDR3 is TGTGCCAGCGTTCGGGACTCCGGGGCGCAGTATTTT. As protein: CASVRDSGAQYF.

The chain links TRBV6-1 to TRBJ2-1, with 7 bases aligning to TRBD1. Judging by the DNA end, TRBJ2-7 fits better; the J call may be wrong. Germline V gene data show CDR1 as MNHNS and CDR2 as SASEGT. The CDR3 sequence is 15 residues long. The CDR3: CASSRDSRASYEQYF. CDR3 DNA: TGTGCCAGCAGTCGGGACAGCAGAGCTTCCTACGAGCAGTACTTC.

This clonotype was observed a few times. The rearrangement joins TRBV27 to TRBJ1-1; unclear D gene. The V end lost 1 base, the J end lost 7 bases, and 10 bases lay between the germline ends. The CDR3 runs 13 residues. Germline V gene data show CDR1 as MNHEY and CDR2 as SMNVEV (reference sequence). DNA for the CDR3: TGTGCCAGCAGTTTATTTACTGGTTTTGAAGCTTTCTTT. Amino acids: CASSLFTGFEAFF.

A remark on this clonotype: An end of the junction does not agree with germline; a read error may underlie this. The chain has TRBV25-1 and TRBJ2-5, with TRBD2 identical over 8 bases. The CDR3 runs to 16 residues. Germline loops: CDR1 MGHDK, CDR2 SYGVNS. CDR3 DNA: TGTTTTTGCGGGGGGCTGGGGGGCCGGGACCCAGAGACCCAGTACTTT. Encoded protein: CFCGGLGGRDPETQYF. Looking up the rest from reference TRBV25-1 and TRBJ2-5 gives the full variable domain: EADIYQTPRYLVIGTGKKITLECSQTMGHDKMYWYQQDPGMELHLIHYSYGVNSTEKGDLSSESTVSRIRTEHFPLTLESARPSHTSQYLCFCGGLGGRDPETQYFGPGTRLLVL.

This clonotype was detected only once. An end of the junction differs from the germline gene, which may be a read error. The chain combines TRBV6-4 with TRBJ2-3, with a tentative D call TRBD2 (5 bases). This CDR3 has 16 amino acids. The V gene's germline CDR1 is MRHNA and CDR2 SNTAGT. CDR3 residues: CASRASERSSTDTQYF. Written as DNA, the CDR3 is TGTGCCAGCCGTGCCTCCGAGCGGTCTAGCACAGATACTCAGTATTTC.

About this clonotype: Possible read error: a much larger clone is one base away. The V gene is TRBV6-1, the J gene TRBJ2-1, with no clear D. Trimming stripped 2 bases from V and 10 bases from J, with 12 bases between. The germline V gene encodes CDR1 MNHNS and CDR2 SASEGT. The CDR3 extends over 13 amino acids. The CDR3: CASSEYRAYEQFF. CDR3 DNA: TGTGCCAGCAGTGAATACCGAGCCTACGAGCAGTTCTTC.